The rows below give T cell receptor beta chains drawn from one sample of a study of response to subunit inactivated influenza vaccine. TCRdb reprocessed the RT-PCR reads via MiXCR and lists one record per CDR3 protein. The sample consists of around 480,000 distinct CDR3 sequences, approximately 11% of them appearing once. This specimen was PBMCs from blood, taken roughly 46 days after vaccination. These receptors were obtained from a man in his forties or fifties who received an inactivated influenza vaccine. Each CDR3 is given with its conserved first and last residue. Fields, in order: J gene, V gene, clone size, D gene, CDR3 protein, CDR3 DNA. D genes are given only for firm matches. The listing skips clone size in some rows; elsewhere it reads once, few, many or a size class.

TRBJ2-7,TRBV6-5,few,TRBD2,CASSYLGLAGAEQYF,TGTGCCAGCAGTTACCTGGGACTAGCGGGAGCCGAGCAGTACTTC
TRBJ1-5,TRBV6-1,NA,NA,CASIASGYQPQHF,TGTGCCAGCATAGCTTCAGGGTACCAGCCCCAGCATTTT
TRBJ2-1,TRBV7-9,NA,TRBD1,CASSLSGQGTNEQFF,TGTGCCAGCAGCTTATCGGGACAGGGGACGAATGAGCAGTTCTTC
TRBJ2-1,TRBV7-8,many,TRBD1,CASSPRDSYNEQFF,TGTGCCAGCAGCCCTAGGGACAGCTACAATGAGCAGTTCTTC
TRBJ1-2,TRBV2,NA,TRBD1,CASSEYQGANYGYTF,TGTGCCAGCAGCGAGTACCAGGGGGCTAACTATGGCTACACCTTC
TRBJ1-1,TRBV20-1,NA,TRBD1,CSARDAGGGSAFF,TGCAGTGCTAGGGATGCAGGGGGTGGCTCAGCTTTCTTT
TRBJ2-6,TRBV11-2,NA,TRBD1,CASSSGQGSFSGANVLTF,TGTGCCAGCAGCTCTGGACAGGGGAGCTTTTCTGGGGCCAACGTCCTGACTTTC
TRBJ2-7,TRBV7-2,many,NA,CASSFGVHEQYF,TGTGCCAGCAGCTTTGGGGTTCACGAGCAGTACTTC
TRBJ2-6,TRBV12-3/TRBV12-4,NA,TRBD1,CASTGGTGAVSGANVLTF,TGTGCCAGCACTGGGGGGACAGGGGCCGTCTCTGGGGCCAACGTCCTGACTTTC
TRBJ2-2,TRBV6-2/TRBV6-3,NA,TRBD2,CASTRGRAGAEGELFF,TGTGCCAGCACCCGGGGTCGAGCGGGAGCAGAGGGGGAGCTGTTTTTT
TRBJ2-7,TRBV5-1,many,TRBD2,CASSAGLAGGTDEQYF,TGCGCCAGCAGCGCCGGACTAGCGGGAGGGACAGACGAGCAGTACTTC
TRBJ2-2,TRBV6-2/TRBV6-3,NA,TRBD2,CASSGLARNTGELFF,TGTGCCAGCAGTGGACTAGCGCGAAACACCGGGGAGCTGTTTTTT
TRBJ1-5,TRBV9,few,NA,CASSVDGGSNQPQHF,TGTGCCAGCAGCGTGGACGGGGGAAGTAATCAGCCCCAGCATTTT
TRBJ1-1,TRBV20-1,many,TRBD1,CSARDMGRRGDSEAFF,TGCAGTGCTAGAGATATGGGGCGTAGAGGGGACAGTGAAGCTTTCTTT
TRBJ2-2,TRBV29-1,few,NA,CSFRGGQAGELFF,TGCAGCTTCAGGGGTGGGCAGGCCGGGGAGCTGTTTTTT
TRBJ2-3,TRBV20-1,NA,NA,CSARVGRRRTDTQYF,TGCAGTGCTAGAGTAGGACGGCGACGCACAGATACGCAGTATTTT
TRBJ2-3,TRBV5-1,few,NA,CASGSTGTDTQYF,TGCGCCAGCGGGAGTACTGGCACAGATACGCAGTATTTT